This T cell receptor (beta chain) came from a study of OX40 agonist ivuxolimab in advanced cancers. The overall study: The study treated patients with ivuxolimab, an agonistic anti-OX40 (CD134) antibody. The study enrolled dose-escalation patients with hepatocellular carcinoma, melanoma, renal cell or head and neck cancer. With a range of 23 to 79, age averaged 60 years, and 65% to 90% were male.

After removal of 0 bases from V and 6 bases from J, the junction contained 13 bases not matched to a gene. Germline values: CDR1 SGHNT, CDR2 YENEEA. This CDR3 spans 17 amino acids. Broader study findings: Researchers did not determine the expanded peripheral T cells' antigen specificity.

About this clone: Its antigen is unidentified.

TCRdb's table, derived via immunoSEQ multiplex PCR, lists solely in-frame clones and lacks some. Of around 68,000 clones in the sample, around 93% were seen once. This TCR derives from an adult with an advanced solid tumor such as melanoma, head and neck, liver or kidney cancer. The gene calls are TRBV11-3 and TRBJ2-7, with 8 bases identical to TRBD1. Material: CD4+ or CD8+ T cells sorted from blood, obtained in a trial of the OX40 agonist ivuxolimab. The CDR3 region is CASSLEVAGQGSGEQYF. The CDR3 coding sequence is TGTGCCAGCAGCTTAGAGGTGGCAGGACAGGGCTCTGGCGAGCAGTACTTC.